The clone carrying this T cell receptor beta chain was counted a few times. These data come from a study of T cells after yellow fever vaccination. Study information: CD3, CD45RA, CCR7 and CD95 sorting yielded EM, EMRA, CM and Tscm memory subsets.

Each CDR3 protein gets one entry after TCRdb re-called the 5' RACE reads with MiXCR. The repertoire includes around 56,000 distinct CDR3 sequences, approximately 6.1% of them detected once, and roughly a third sits in the top ten. This CDR3 is built from 18 residues. Losses at the gene ends were 1 base for V and 5 bases for J; bases not matched to a gene: 14. Germline values: CDR1 SGHVS, CDR2 FNYEAQ. The chain combines TRBV7-6 with TRBJ2-7, with 10 bases matching TRBD2. The source material was PBMCs, either bulk or a sorted T-cell subset (CD4+, CD8+, memory, or dextramer-sorted; not recorded which), sampled on the day of the yellow fever booster vaccination. The receptor was derived from a man aged 18 to 29 who received the YFV17D yellow fever vaccine. Here the CDR3 reads CASSLGRLWSGGAHEQYF. In DNA form, the CDR3 reads TGTGCCAGCAGCTTAGGAAGGCTATGGAGCGGGGGGGCACACGAGCAGTACTTC.